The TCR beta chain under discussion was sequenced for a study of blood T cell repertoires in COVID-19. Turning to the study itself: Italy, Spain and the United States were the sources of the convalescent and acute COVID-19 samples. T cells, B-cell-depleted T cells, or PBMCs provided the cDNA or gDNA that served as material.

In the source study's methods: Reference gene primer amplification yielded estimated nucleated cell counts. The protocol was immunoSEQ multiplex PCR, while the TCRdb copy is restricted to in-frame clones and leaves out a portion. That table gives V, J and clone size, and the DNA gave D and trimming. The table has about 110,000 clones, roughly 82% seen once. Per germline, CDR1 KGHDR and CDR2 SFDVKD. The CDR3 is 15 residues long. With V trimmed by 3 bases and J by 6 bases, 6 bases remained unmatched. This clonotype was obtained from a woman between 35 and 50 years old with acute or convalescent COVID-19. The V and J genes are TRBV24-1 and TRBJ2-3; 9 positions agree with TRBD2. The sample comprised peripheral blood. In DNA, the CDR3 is TGTGCCACCAGTGATCCCGGGACTAGCTCGGATACGCAGTATTTT. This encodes CATSDPGTSSDTQYF.